Presented here are 22 T cell receptor beta chains from one specimen sequenced in a study of T-cell memory formation after mild COVID-19. A single record per CDR3 protein comes from TCRdb applying MiXCR to the 5' RACE reads. The repertoire holds around 320,000 distinct CDR3 sequences, 28% seen once, with approximately 12% in the top ten. The material sequenced was PBMCs or a T cell subset sorted from them (not recorded which). These receptor sequences come from an adult woman who had mild COVID-19 (a few samples of this study predate the infection). Cell type and time point are not known.

V and J are TRBV20-1 and TRBJ2-5; D is possibly TRBD2 (7 bases). CDR1 and CDR2 from the germline V gene are DFQATT and SNEGSKA (reference sequence). CDR3 length equals 13 residues. Trimming stripped 5 bases from V and 4 bases from J, with 14 bases between. The CDR3 bases are TGCAGTGCTCACCGAGGGGGGGGAGAGACCCAGTACTTC. Its protein is CSAHRGGGETQYF.

This clonotype occurred a few times. This sequence joins TRBV29-1 and TRBJ2-3; D is perhaps TRBD2 (5 bases). The CDR3 totals 12 residues. V was cut by 1 base and J by 6 bases, with 8 bases left in between. CDR1 and CDR2 from the germline V gene are SQVTM and ANQGSEA. This chain's CDR3 is CSVEVREDTQYF. In nucleotides, the CDR3 is TGCAGCGTTGAAGTGAGGGAGGATACGCAGTATTTT.

This clonotype was seen a few times. The rearrangement links TRBV24-1 to TRBJ2-2; D remains ambiguous. The length of the CDR3 is 15 residues. Germline-derived CDR1 and CDR2 are KGHDR and SFDVKD. V was pared by 1 base and J by 1 base, with 6 bases between. The CDR3 loop reads CATSDFAGNTGELFF. In nucleotides, the CDR3 is TGTGCCACCAGTGATTTCGCCGGGAACACCGGGGAGCTGTTTTTT.

This clonotype was observed many times. CDR3 sequence (DNA): TGTGCCAGCAGCCTTTTCGGGGAGCGGAACACCAATGAGCAGTTCTTC. The encoded protein is CASSLFGERNTNEQFF. The rearrangement links TRBV7-9 to TRBJ2-1; D perhaps matches TRBD2 (5 bases). CDR3 size: 16 residues. V dropped 5 bases and J dropped 6 bases, with 20 bases sitting between them. The V gene's germline CDR1 is SEHNR and CDR2 FQNEAQ (reference sequence).

In its sample, this clonotype was seen a few times. The chain links TRBV24-1 to TRBJ1-5, with unresolved D. V was shortened by 3 bases and J by 10 bases, with 12 bases between the two germline ends. CDR3 length equals 13 residues. Germline V gene data show CDR1 as KGHDR and CDR2 as SFDVKD. The DNA for the CDR3 is TGTGCCACCAGTGATGCTAGTCTCCAACCCCAGCATTTT. Its translation is CATSDASLQPQHF.

The chain links TRBV19 to TRBJ2-3; 9 bases align to TRBD2. V gave up 3 bases and J gave up 6 bases; unmatched junction bases: 4. CDR3 length: 14 residues. Germline loops: CDR1 LNHDA, CDR2 SQIVND (reference sequence). CDR3: CASSILAGDDTQYF. The CDR3, as DNA: TGTGCCAGTAGTATTTTAGCGGGAGACGATACGCAGTATTTT.

The chain has TRBV5-1 and TRBJ2-7; 8 positions agree with TRBD2. Germline trimming cut 3 bases from V and 0 bases from J; bases unmatched to any gene: 5. Germline V gene data show CDR1 as SGHRS and CDR2 as YFSETQ. This CDR3 spans 15 amino acids. The CDR3 DNA is TGCGCCAGCAGCTCCGGGGGGACTAGCTCCTACGAGCAGTACTTC. Amino acids: CASSSGGTSSYEQYF. The full variable domain, rest sourced from reference TRBV5-1 and TRBJ2-7, is KAGVTQTPRYLIKTRGQQVTLSCSPISGHRSVSWYQQTPGQGLQFLFEYFSETQRNKGNFPGRFSGRQFSNSRSEMNVSTLELGDSALYLCASSSGGTSSYEQYFGPGTRLTVT.

The CDR3 loop reads CASSQETRGSNGYTF. The DNA of the CDR3 is TGTGCCAGCAGCCAAGAAACCCGGGGCTCTAATGGCTACACCTTC. The V call is TRBV3-1, the J call TRBJ1-2; D perhaps matches TRBD1 (5 bases). The length of the CDR3 is 15 residues. The V end lost 0 bases, the J end lost 6 bases, and 14 bases lay between the germline ends. CDR1 is LGHDT, CDR2 YNNKEL, per germline (reference sequence).

This clonotype appeared a few times. The chain is built from TRBV12-3 or TRBV12-4 and TRBJ2-4; D possibly matches TRBD1 or TRBD2 (5 bases each). V gave up 3 bases and J gave up 9 bases, with 15 bases separating them. The CDR3 covers 14 residues. The CDR3, as DNA: TGTGCCAGCAGTTTCGGGGCTATTTCCGGCATTCAGTACTTC. Translated: CASSFGAISGIQYF.

The chain joins TRBV9 to TRBJ2-1; TRBD2 matches at 12 bases. The germline V gene has CDR1 SGDLS and CDR2 YYNGEE. This CDR3 is 15 amino acids long. The J segment lost 6 bases and the V segment lost 4 bases, leaving 5 bases of the junction unmatched. This CDR3 is CASSITSGRLNEQFF. The CDR3, as DNA: TGTGCCAGCAGCATCACTAGCGGGAGGCTCAATGAGCAGTTCTTC.

The chain combines TRBV20-1 with TRBJ1-1, with D uncertain. Trimming removed 7 bases at V and 1 base at J, with 7 bases between. CDR1 and CDR2 (germline): DFQATT, SNEGSKA (reference sequence). CDR3 length: 11 residues. The CDR3 nucleotides read TGCAGTGTCTACGGGAACACTGAAGCTTTCTTT. It codes for CSVYGNTEAFF.

This clonotype was seen a handful of times. The rearrangement links TRBV9 to TRBJ1-2; D uncertain. The CDR3 runs 12 residues. Trimming took 0 bases from V and 8 from J, leaving 8 bases between them. Per the germline V gene, CDR1 is SGDLS and CDR2 is YYNGEE. The CDR3: CASSVVRGGYTF. As DNA, the CDR3 is TGTGCCAGCAGCGTAGTTCGGGGAGGCTACACCTTC.

This clonotype was recorded a few times. The chain is built from TRBV20-1 and TRBJ1-4; D not certain. Germline CDR1 DFQATT, CDR2 SNEGSKA (reference sequence). CDR3 length: 14 amino acids. V was trimmed by 2 bases and J by 4 bases, leaving 11 bases between them. CDR3 sequence: CSARKADYNEKLFF. In DNA, the CDR3 is TGCAGTGCTAGAAAGGCAGATTATAATGAAAAACTGTTTTTT.

This chain uses TRBV5-1 with TRBJ2-2; 14 bases are shared with TRBD2. The CDR3 is made up of 16 amino acids. V shed 0 bases, J shed 9 bases, and the junction held 4 bases outside the gene matches. Per germline, CDR1 SGHRS and CDR2 YFSETQ. This chain's CDR3 is CASSLVGTSGSRELFF. In nucleotides, the CDR3 is TGCGCCAGCAGCTTGGTGGGGACTAGCGGGAGCAGGGAGCTGTTTTTT.

This clonotype has a handful of counts. This rearrangement joins TRBV27 to TRBJ2-2; maybe TRBD1 (6 bases). This CDR3 has 16 residues. The germline V and J ends were trimmed by 0 bases and 6 bases, with 14 bases remaining between them. CDR1 is MNHEY, CDR2 SMNVEV, per germline (reference sequence). The CDR3 coding sequence is TGTGCCAGCAGTTTATCTTGGGCAGGGGTTTCCGGGGAGCTGTTTTTT. This translates into CASSLSWAGVSGELFF.

This chain uses TRBV7-6 with TRBJ2-7; unclear D gene. The length of the CDR3 is 14 residues. V lost 5 bases and J 0 bases, leaving 11 bases between the germline ends. CDR1 is SGHVS and CDR2 is FNYEAQ in the germline V gene. Here the CDR3 DNA reads TGTGCCAGCAGCCCTTTGGGTTCCTCCTACGAGCAGTACTTC. Translating gives CASSPLGSSYEQYF.

The chain links TRBV5-4 to TRBJ2-1, with TRBD2 matching 8 bases. The germline gives CDR1 SGHNT, CDR2 YYREEE (reference sequence). V trimming: 5 bases; J trimming: 9 bases; junction bases outside the gene matches: 16. This CDR3 spans 16 amino acids. CDR3: CASSSPRAGEGGEQFF. The DNA for the CDR3 is TGTGCCAGCAGTTCCCCACGAGCGGGAGAGGGCGGTGAGCAGTTCTTC.

This clonotype was observed a handful of times. The chain combines TRBV19 with TRBJ2-7, with 9 bases fitting TRBD1. Germline assignment: CDR1 LNHDA and CDR2 SQIVND (reference sequence). The V and J ends lost 5 bases and 2 bases, in that order; junction bases with no gene match: 4. CDR3 size: 14 residues. CDR3 coding DNA: TGTGCCAGTAGTGCCGGGACAGGGACCTACGAGCAGTACTTC. Amino acid sequence: CASSAGTGTYEQYF.

The chain employs TRBV2 and TRBJ2-1, with TRBD2 matching over 7 bases. Germline V gene data show CDR1 as SNHLY and CDR2 as FYNNEI. With 9 bases clipped from V and 5 bases from J, the junction kept 4 bases outside the gene matches. The CDR3 runs to 12 residues. In DNA, the CDR3 is TGTGCCAGAGGGACTACCAACAATGAGCAGTTCTTC. Amino acid sequence: CARGTTNNEQFF.

This clonotype was observed a handful of times. The chain uses TRBV9 and TRBJ2-1, with TRBD2 matching over 12 bases. This CDR3 is 15 amino acids long. Germline V gene lookup returns CDR1 SGDLS and CDR2 YYNGEE. V lost 3 bases and J lost 2; bases outside the gene matches: 0. CDR3 sequence (DNA): TGTGCCAGCAGCGCTAGCGGGAGGGCCTACAATGAGCAGTTCTTC. Protein: CASSASGRAYNEQFF.

This chain links TRBV24-1 with TRBJ2-7, with D perhaps TRBD1 (5 bases). This CDR3 has 11 residues. Germline V lookup: CDR1 KGHDR, CDR2 SFDVKD. V gave up 5 bases and J gave up 6 bases, with 7 bases separating them. CDR3 residues: CATSAGPEQYF. The CDR3 nucleotides read TGTGCCACCAGTGCAGGGCCCGAGCAGTACTTC.

The CDR3 sequence: CASSDNDWPGELFF. The CDR3 DNA follows: TGTGCCAGCAGCGACAACGATTGGCCCGGGGAGCTGTTTTTT. The rearrangement links TRBV9 to TRBJ2-2; no firm D call. This CDR3 spans 14 amino acids. Trimming took off 3 bases at V and 6 bases at J, with 12 bases between the two ends. Germline CDR1 SGDLS, CDR2 YYNGEE. The full variable domain, in which reference TRBV9 and TRBJ2-2 provide the parts outside the CDR3, is DSGVTQTPKHLITATGQRVTLRCSPRSGDLSVYWYQQSLDQGLQFLIQYYNGEERAKGNILERFSAQQFPDLHSELNLSSLELGDSALYFCASSDNDWPGELFFGEGSRLTVL.